These 5 T cell receptor beta chains came from one sample sequenced in a study of T-cell reconstitution after alpha-beta-depleted transplantation in children. Unique molecular identifiers tagged the TCRbeta library. One entry per CDR3 protein, called by TCRdb with MiXCR from the PCR reads. The profile covers a few hundred thousand distinct CDR3 sequences, with about 17% appearing a single time and approximately 3% taken by the ten largest. This material consisted of PBMCs from the stem cell graft donor, taken from the stem cell graft. Receptor source: a human donor who donated a stem cell graft to a child with acute lymphoblastic leukemia.

This clonotype turned up a few times. One end of the junction fails to match germline, which may point to a read error. This chain uses TRBV9 with TRBJ2-4; D is possibly TRBD2 (6 bases). This CDR3 region has 13 residues. The V gene's germline CDR1 is SGDLS and CDR2 YYNGEE. This CDR3 reads CASSSGTQNSQYF. The DNA of the CDR3 is TGTGCCAGCAGCTCCGGGACTCAAAACAGTCAGTACTTC.

The V call is TRBV5-1, the J call TRBJ2-1; D is unresolved. The CDR3 consists of 17 residues. CDR1 SGHRS and CDR2 YFSETQ come from the germline V gene. The V and J ends lost 0 bases and 3 bases respectively, with 16 bases between them. CDR3 loop: CASSLVIGTLGYNEQFF. CDR3 sequence (DNA): TGCGCCAGCAGCTTGGTGATAGGAACTCTGGGCTACAATGAGCAGTTCTTC. Complete variable domain (other parts from reference TRBV5-1 and TRBJ2-1): KAGVTQTPRYLIKTRGQQVTLSCSPISGHRSVSWYQQTPGQGLQFLFEYFSETQRNKGNFPGRFSGRQFSNSRSEMNVSTLELGDSALYLCASSLVIGTLGYNEQFFGPGTRLTVL.

This clonotype has a handful of counts. J is TRBJ1-1 and V is TRBV7-2, with D possibly matching TRBD1 (5 bases). The V end was cut by 5 bases, the J end by 1 base, with 20 bases between. Germline V CDR1 and CDR2: SGHTA, FQGNSA. The CDR3 loop spans 17 amino acids. CDR3 loop: CASSRSRGNRRNTEAFF. The CDR3 bases are TGTGCCAGCAGCCGATCGCGGGGGAATCGGAGGAACACTGAAGCTTTCTTT. The entire variable domain, with the rest obtained from reference TRBV7-2 and TRBJ1-1, is as follows: GAGVSQSPSNKVTEKGKDVELRCDPISGHTALYWYRQSLGQGLEFLIYFQGNSAPDKSGLPSDRFSAERTGGSVSTLTIQRTQQEDSAVYLCASSRSRGNRRNTEAFFGQGTRLTVV.

A few counts support this clonotype. V is TRBV4-1 and J is TRBJ1-5, with unresolved D. Germline V gene lookup returns CDR1 MGHRA and CDR2 YSYEKL. Trimming took off 3 bases at V and 3 bases at J, with 6 bases between the two ends. CDR3 length equals 13 residues. For the CDR3, the DNA is TGCGCCAGCAGCCACGACGTCAATCAGCCCCAGCATTTT. It codes for CASSHDVNQPQHF.

This clonotype has more than one count but fewer than ten. The V and J genes are TRBV7-9 and TRBJ2-3, with TRBD2 as a possible D gene (6 bases). Trimming removed 6 bases at V and 6 bases at J, with 10 bases between. Germline-derived CDR1 and CDR2 are SEHNR and FQNEAQ (reference sequence). This CDR3 is 12 amino acids long. CDR3 region: CASRSLADTQYF. In DNA, the CDR3 is TGTGCCAGCAGATCCCTAGCGGATACGCAGTATTTT. The full variable domain, its missing parts supplied by reference TRBV7-9 and TRBJ2-3, is DTGVSQNPRHKITKRGQNVTFRCDPISEHNRLYWYRQTLGQGPEFLTYFQNEAQLEKSRLLSDRFSAERPKGSFSTLEIQRTEQGDSAMYLCASRSLADTQYFGPGTRLTVL.